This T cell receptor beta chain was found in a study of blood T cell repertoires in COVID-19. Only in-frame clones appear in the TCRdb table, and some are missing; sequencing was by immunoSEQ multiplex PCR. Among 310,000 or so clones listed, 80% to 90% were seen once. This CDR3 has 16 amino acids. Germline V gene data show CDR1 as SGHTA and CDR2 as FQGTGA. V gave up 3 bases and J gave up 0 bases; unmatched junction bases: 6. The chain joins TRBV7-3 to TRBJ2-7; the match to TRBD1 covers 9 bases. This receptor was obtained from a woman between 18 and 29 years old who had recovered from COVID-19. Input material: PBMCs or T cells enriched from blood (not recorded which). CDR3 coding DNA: TGTGCCAGCAGCTTCAACCGGGACAGGGACTCCTACGAGCAGTACTTC. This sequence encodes CASSFNRDRDSYEQYF. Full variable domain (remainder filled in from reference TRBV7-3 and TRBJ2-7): GAGVSQTPSNKVTEKGKYVELRCDPISGHTALYWYRQSLGQGPEFLIYFQGTGAADDSGLPNDRFFAVRPEGSVSTLKIQRTERGDSAVYLCASSFNRDRDSYEQYFGPGTRLTVT.